The TCR beta chain described here comes from a study of CD8+ T cells in alopecia areata. Study-level background: Each day, treated patients took oral tofacitinib twice, at 5 to 10 mg per dose.

Whole-study findings and limits: The study found tofacitinib significantly decreased scalp clonality and expanded CD8+ clones among the top 100.

Extracted from the samples, RNA was reverse transcribed into cDNA to serve as the sequencing template. Profiled with immunoSEQ multiplex PCR; TCRdb holds only in-frame clones, not every one. The sample carries roughly 200,000 clones, 55% to 70% recorded once. A remark on this clone: Its target is unknown.

Germline V CDR1 and CDR2: GTSNPN, SVGIG (reference sequence). This CDR3 spans 14 amino acids. The J segment lost 9 bases and the V segment lost 0 bases, leaving 10 bases of the junction unmatched. Regarding treatment: oral pan-JAK inhibitor, 5-10 mg twice daily. CD4+ and CD8+ T cells were sorted from PBMCs. The source of this sequence is a human donor with alopecia areata. The sample here was CD4+ T cells sorted from blood, taken at week 4, from a patient treated with tofacitinib. The J gene is TRBJ1-1, the V gene TRBV30; 7 bases map to TRBD1. CDR3: CAWSVQIGGGQAFF. The CDR3 DNA reads as TGTGCCTGGAGTGTACAGATAGGAGGGGGCCAAGCTTTCTTT. Drawing the rest from reference TRBV30 and TRBJ1-1, the complete variable domain is SQTIHQWPATLVQPVGSPLSLECTVEGTSNPNLYWYRQAAGRGLQLLFYSVGIGQISSEVPQNLSASRPQDRQFILSSKKLLLSDSGFYLCAWSVQIGGGQAFFGQGTRLTVV.